This T cell receptor beta chain is from a study of T cell responses to AZD1222 COVID-19 vaccine. Findings and caveats of the study: Across the whole spike, CD4 TCRs peaked at regions 160-218 and 743-854. Repertoire collection took place solely once the T cell response had peaked. Baseline serology detected seropositivity in only six AZD1222 recipients. Mostly white British, mostly female donors; authors suggested clonal diversity may be underestimated.

Germline V gives CDR1 MGHDK, CDR2 SYGVNS. This CDR3 region has 15 residues. V shed 5 bases and J 7 bases; nucleotides not matched to a gene: 8. In regard to this clone: Antigen specificity is unknown.

The table came from immunoSEQ multiplex PCR; TCRdb's copy has only in-frame clones and leaves some out. The sample yields about 140,000 clones, over 75% seen once. This clonotype originated in an adult in good health. The V gene is TRBV25-1, the J gene TRBJ2-4; 10 nucleotides match TRBD2. The sample was peripheral blood, taken on day 0 of AZD1222 vaccination. CDR3 in DNA: TGTGCCAGCAGTTCTAGCGGGAGAGGTTACAACATTCAGTACTTC. Protein sequence: CASSSSGRGYNIQYF.